This T cell receptor (beta chain) is drawn from a study of CD8+CD57+ T cells in acquired aplastic anemia. The study's findings and limits: A set of twenty-nine CD8+ CDR3 sequences was shared between patients and controls, and these sequences appeared highly expressed in patients.

V was trimmed by 2 bases and J by 4 bases, leaving 2 bases between them. Germline values: CDR1 LGHDT, CDR2 YNNKEL (reference sequence). This CDR3 region has 11 residues. Profiling that covered TCR beta VDJ and CDR3 relied on genomic DNA as its template. TCRdb reprocessed the reads via MiXCR and lists one record per CDR3 protein. Here the sample spans a few hundred thousand distinct CDR3 sequences, 65% to 80% being singletons. For this clonotype: Its matching antigen is unknown.

This rearrangement joins TRBV3-1 to TRBJ1-2; D unresolved. The TCR was taken from a human donor in good health, serving as a control. The source material was sorted CD4+, CD8+, or CD8+CD57+ T cells (not recorded which) from PBMCs. DNA for the CDR3: TGTGCCAGCAGCCAAAGCTATGGCTACACCTTC. Amino acid sequence: CASSQSYGYTF.